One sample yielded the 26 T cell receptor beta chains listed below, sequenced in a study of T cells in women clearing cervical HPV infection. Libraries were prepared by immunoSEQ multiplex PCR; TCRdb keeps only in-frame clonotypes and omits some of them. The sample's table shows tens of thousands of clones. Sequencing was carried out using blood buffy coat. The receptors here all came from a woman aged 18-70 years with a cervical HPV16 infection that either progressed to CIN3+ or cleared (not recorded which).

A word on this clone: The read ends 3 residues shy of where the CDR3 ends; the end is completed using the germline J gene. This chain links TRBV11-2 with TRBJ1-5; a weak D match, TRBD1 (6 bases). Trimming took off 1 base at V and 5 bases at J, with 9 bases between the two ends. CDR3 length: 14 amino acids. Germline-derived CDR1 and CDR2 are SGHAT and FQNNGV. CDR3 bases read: TGTGCCAGCAGCTTAGCAGGGGTGGATCAGCCC. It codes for CASSLAGVDQP. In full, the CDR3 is CASSLAGVDQPQHF.

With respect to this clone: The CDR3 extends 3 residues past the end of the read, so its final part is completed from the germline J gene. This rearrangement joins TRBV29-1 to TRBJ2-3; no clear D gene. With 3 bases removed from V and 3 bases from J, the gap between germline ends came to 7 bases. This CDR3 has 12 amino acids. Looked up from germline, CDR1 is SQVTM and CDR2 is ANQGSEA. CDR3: CSVECPTDTQYF. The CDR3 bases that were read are TGCAGCGTTGAGTGTCCTACAGATACG.

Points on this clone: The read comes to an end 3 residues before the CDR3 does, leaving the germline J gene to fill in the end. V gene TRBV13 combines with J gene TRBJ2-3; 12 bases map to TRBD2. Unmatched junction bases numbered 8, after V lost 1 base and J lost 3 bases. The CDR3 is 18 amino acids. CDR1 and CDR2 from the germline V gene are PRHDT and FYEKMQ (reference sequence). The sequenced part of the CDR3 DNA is TGTGCCAGCAGCTTAGAAGCGACTAGCGGGAGTGATACAGATACG. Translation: CASSLEATSGSDTDT. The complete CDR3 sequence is CASSLEATSGSDTDTQYF.

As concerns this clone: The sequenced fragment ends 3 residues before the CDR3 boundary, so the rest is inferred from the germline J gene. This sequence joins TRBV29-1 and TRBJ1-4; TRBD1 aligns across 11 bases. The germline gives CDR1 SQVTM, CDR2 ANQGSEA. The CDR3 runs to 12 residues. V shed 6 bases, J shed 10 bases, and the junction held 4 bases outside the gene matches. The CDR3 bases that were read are TGCAGCGTGGGACAGGGGGAAGGAAAA. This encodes CSVGQGEGK. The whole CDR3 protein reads CSVGQGEGKLFF.

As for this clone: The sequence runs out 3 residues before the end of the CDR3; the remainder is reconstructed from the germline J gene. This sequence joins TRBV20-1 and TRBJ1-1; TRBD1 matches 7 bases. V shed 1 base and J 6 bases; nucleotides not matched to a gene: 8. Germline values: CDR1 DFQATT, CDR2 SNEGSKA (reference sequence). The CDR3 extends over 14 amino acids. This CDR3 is CSARVTGEISEAFF. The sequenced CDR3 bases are TGCAGTGCTAGAGTCACAGGGGAAATCTCTGAA.

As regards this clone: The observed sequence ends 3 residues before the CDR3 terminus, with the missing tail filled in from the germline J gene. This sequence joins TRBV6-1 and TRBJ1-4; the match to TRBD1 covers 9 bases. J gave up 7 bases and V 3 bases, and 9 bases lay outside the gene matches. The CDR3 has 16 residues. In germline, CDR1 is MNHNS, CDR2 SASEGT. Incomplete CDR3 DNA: TGTGCCAGCAGTGAGATGGCCGGGACAGGGACTGAAAAA. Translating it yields CASSEMAGTGTEK. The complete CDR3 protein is CASSEMAGTGTEKLFF.

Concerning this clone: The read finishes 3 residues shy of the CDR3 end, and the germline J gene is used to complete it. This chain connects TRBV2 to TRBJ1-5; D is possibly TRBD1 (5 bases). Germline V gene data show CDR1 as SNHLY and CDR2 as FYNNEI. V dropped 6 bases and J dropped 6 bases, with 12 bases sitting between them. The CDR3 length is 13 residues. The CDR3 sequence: CASSRDQAQPQHF. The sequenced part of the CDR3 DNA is TGTGCCAGCAGCAGGGATCAGGCTCAGCCC.

CDR3 DNA (partial): TGTGCCTGGAGCTCAGGAACTAGCGGGAGCTCCTACAATGAG. Protein: CAWSSGTSGSSYNE. The full CDR3 protein reads CAWSSGTSGSSYNEQFF. The gene calls are TRBV30 and TRBJ2-1; 11 bases map to TRBD2. The read ends 3 residues early relative to the CDR3; the germline J gene fills the gap. V lost 3 bases, J lost 0 bases, and 7 bases stayed unmatched. The CDR3 is made up of 17 amino acids. Germline V gene lookup returns CDR1 GTSNPN and CDR2 SVGIG (reference sequence).

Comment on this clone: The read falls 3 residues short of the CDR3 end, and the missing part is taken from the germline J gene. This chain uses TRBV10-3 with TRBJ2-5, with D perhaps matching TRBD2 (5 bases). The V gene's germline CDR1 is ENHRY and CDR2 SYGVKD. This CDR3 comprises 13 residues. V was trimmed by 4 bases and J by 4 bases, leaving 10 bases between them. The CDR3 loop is CAISGGPLETQYF. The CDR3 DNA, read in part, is TGTGCCATCAGTGGAGGGCCTCTAGAGACC.

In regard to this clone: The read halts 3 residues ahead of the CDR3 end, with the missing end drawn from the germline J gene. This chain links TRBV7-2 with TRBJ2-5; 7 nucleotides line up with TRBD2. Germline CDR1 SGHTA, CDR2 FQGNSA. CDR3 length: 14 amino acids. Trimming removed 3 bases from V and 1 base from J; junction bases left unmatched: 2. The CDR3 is CASSLGTTQETQYF. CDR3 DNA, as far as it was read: TGTGCCAGCAGCTTGGGGACTACCCAAGAGACC.

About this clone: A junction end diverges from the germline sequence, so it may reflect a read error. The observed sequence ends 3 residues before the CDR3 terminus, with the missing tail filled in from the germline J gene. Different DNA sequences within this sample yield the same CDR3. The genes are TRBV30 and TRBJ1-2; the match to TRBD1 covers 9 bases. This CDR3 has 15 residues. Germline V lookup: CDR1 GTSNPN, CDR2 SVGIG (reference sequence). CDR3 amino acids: CAWSPRDRVGYGYTF. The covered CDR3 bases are TGTGCCTGGAGTCCCCGGGACAGGGTGGGCTATGGT.

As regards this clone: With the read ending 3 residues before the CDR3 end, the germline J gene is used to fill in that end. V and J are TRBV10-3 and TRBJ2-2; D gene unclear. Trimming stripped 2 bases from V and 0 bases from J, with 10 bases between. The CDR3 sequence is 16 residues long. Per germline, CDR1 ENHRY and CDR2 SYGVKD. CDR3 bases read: TGTGCCATCAGTGAGCGGCAGGCTACGAACACCGGGGAG. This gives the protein CAISERQATNTGE. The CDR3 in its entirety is CAISERQATNTGELFF.

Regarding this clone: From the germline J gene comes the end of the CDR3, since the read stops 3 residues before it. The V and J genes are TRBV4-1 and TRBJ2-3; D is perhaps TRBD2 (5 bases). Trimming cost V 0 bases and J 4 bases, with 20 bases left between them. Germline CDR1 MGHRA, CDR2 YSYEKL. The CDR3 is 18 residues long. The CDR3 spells CASSQEGRAASLPDTQYF. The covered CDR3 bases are TGCGCCAGCAGCCAAGAAGGGCGAGCGGCCTCACTTCCAGATACG.

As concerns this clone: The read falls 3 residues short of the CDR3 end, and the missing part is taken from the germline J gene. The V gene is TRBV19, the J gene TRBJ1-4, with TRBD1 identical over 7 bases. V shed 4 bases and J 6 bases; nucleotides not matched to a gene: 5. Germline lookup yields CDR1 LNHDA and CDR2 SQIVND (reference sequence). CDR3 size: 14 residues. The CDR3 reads CASSTSGGHEKLFF. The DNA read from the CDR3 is TGTGCCAGTAGTACGTCAGGGGGACATGAAAAA. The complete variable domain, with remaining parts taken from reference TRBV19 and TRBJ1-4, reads DGGITQSPKYLFRKEGQNVTLSCEQNLNHDAMYWYRQDPGQGLRLIYYSQIVNDFQKGDIAEGYSVSREKKESFPLTVTSAQKNPTAFYLCASSTSGGHEKLFFGSGTQLSVL.

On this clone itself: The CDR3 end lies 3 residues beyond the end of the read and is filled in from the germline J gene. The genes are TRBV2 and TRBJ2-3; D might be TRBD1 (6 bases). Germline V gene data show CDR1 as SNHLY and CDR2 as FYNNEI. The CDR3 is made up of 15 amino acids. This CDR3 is CASSHRETNQETQYF. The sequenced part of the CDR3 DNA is TGTGCCAGCAGCCACAGGGAAACGAACCAAGAGACG.

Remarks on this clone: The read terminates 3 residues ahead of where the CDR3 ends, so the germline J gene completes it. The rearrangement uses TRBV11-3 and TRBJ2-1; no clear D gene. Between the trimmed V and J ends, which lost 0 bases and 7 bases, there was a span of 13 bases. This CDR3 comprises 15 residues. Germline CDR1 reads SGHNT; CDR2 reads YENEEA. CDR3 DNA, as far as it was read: TGTGCCAGCAGCTTAGACTCCTTCTCACGGAATGAG. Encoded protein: CASSLDSFSRNE. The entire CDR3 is CASSLDSFSRNEQFF.

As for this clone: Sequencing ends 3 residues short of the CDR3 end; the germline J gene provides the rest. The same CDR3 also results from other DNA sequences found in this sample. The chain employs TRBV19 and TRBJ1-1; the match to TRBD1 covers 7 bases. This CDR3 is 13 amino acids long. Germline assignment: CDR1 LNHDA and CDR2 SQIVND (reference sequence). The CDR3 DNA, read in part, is TGTGCCAGTAGTAAACAGGGGAACTATGAG. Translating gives CASSKQGNYE. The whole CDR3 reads CASSKQGNYEAFF.

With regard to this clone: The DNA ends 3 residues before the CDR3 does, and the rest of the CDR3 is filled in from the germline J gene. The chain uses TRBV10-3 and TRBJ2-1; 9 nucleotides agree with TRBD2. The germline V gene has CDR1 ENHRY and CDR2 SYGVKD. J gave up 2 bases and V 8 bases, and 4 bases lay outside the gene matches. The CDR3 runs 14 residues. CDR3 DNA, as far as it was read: TGTGCCATCCGCGGGGGGGCGACCTACAATGAG. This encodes CAIRGGATYNE. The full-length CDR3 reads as CAIRGGATYNEQFF.

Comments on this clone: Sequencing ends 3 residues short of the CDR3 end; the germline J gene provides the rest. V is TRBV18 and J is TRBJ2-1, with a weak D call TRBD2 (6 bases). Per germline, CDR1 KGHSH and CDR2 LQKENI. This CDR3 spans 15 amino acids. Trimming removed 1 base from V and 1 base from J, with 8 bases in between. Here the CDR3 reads CASSPLADSYNEQFF. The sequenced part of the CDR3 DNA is TGTGCCAGCTCACCACTAGCGGATTCCTACAATGAG.

The part of the CDR3 DNA that was read is TGTGCCAGCAGCGGGGGGGCTGGAAACACC. Translation: CASSGGAGNT. The whole CDR3 protein reads CASSGGAGNTIYF. The V call is TRBV2, the J call TRBJ1-3; maybe TRBD1 (5 bases). The sequence runs out 3 residues before the end of the CDR3; the remainder is reconstructed from the germline J gene. The V end was cut by 6 bases, the J end by 2 bases, with 8 bases between. Germline lookup yields CDR1 SNHLY and CDR2 FYNNEI. The CDR3 extends over 13 amino acids.

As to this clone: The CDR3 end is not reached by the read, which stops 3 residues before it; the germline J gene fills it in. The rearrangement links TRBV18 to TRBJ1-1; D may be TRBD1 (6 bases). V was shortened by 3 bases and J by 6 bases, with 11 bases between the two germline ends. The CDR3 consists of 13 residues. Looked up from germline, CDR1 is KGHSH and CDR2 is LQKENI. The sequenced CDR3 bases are TGTGCCAGCTCACCTCAGGGGAGCGCTGAA. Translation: CASSPQGSAE. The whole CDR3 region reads CASSPQGSAEAFF.

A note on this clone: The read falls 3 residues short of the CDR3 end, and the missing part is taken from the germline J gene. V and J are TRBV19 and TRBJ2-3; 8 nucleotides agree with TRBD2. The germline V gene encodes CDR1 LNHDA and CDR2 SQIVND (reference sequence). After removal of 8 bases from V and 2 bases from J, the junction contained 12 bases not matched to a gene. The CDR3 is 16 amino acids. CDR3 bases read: TGTGCCAGTTCTTCTATGGTAGCGGGGCACACAGATACG. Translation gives CASSSMVAGHTDT. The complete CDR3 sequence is CASSSMVAGHTDTQYF.

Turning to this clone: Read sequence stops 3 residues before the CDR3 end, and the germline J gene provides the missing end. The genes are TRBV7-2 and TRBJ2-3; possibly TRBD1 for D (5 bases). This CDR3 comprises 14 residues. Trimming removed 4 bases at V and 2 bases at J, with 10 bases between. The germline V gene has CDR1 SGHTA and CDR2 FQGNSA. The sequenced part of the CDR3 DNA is TGTGCCAGCAGCTCAGGGCCTCTCACAGATACG. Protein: CASSSGPLTDT. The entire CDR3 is CASSSGPLTDTQYF.

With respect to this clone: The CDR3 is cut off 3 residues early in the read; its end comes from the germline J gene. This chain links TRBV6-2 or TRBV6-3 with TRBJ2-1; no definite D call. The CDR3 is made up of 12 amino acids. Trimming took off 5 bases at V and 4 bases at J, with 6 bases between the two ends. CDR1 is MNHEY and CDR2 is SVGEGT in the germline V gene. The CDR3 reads CASSPLYNEQFF. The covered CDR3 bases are TGTGCCAGCAGTCCTTTATACAATGAG.

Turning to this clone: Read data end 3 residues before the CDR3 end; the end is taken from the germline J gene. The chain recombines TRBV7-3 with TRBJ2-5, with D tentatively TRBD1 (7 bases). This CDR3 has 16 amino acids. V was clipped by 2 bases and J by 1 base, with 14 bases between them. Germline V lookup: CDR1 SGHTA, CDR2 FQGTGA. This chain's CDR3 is CASSLYGGTVQETQYF. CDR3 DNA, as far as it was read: TGTGCCAGCAGCTTATATGGGGGGACAGTCCAAGAGACC.

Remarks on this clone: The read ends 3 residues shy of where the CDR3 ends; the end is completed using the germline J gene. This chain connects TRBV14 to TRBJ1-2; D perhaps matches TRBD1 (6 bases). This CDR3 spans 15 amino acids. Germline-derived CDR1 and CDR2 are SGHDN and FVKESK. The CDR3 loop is CASSLSGRWTDTYTF. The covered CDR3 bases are TGTGCCAGCAGCCTTAGCGGGAGATGGACAGATACC. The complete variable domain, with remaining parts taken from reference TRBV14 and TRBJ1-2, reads EAGVTQFPSHSVIEKGQTVTLRCDPISGHDNLYWYRRVMGKEIKFLLHFVKESKQDESGMPNNRFLAERTGGTYSTLKVQPAELEDSGVYFCASSLSGRWTDTYTFGSGTRLTVV.